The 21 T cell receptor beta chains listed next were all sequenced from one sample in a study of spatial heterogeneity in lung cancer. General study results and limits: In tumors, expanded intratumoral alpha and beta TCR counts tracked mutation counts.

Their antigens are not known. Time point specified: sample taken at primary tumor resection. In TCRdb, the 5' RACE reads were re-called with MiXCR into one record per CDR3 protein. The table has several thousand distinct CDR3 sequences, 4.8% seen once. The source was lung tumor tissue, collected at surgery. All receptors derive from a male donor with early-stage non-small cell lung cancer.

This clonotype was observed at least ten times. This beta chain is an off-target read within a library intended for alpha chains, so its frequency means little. This chain's CDR3 is CAISGRSNTEAFF. The CDR3 bases are TGTGCCATCAGTGGACGGTCGAACACTGAAGCTTTCTTT. The chain carries TRBV10-3 and TRBJ1-1, with D hard to call. The CDR3 length is 13 residues. V lost 4 bases and J 1 base, leaving 7 bases between the germline ends. From germline, CDR1 is ENHRY and CDR2 SYGVKD.

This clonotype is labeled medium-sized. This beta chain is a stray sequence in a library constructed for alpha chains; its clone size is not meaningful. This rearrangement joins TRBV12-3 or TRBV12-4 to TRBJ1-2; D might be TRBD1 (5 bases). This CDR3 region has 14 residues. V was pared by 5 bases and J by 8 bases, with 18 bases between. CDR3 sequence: CASSPIGGARGYTF. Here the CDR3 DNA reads TGTGCCAGCAGTCCCATCGGAGGGGCGCGGGGCTACACCTTC.

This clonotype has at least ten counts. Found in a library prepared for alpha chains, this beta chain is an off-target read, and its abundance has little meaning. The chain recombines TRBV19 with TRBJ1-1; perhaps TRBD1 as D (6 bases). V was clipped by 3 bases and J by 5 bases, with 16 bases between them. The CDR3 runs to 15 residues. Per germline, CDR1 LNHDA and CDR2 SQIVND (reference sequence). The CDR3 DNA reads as TGTGCCAGTAGTATTTTTTATGGGGGGGCGACTGAAGCTTTCTTT. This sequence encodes CASSIFYGGATEAFF.

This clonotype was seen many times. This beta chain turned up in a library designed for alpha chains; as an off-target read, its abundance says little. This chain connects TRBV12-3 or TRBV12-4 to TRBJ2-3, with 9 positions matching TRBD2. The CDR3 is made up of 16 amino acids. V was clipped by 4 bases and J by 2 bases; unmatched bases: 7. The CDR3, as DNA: TGTGCCAGCAGTTATGGGCTAGCGGGGCACACAGATACGCAGTATTTT. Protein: CASSYGLAGHTDTQYF.

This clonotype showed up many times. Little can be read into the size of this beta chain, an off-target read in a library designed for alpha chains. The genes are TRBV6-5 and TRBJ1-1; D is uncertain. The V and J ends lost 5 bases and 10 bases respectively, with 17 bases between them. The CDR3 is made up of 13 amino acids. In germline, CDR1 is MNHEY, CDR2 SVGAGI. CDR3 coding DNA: TGTGCCAGCAGTCTTACGGTCATGGCCGCAGCTTTCTTT. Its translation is CASSLTVMAAAFF.

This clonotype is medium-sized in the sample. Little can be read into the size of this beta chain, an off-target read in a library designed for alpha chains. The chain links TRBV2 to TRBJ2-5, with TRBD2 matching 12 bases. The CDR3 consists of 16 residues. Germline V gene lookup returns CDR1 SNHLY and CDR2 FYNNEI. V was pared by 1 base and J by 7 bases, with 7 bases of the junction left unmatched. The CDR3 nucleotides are TGTGCCAGCAGTGAAGGACTAGCGGGAGAAAAGAGGACCCAGTACTTC. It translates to CASSEGLAGEKRTQYF.

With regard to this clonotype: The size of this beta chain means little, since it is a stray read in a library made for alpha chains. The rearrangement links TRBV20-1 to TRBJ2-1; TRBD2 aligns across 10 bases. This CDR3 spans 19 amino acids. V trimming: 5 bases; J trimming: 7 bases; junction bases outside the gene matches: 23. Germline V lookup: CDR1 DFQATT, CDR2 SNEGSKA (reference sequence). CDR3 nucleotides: TGCAGTGCTGGGGGGAGCGGGAGGGCCGGTGGGAGGGCCGGTAATGAGCAGTTCTTC. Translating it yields CSAGGSGRAGGRAGNEQFF.

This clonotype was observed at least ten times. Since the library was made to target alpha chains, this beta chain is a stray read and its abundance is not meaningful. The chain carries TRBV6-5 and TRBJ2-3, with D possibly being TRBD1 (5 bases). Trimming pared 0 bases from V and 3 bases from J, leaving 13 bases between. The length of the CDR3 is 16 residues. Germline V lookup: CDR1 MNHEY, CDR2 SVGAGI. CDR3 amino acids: CASSYSSRVRTDTQYF. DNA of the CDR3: TGTGCCAGCAGTTACTCATCCAGGGTGAGGACAGATACGCAGTATTTT.

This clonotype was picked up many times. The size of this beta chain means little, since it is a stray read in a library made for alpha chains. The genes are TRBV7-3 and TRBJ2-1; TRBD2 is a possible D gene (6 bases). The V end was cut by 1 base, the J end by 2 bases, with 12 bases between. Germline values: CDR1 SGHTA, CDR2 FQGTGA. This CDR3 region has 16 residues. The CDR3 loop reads CASSLRAGMAYNEQFF. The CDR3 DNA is TGTGCCAGCAGCTTAAGAGCGGGCATGGCCTACAATGAGCAGTTCTTC.

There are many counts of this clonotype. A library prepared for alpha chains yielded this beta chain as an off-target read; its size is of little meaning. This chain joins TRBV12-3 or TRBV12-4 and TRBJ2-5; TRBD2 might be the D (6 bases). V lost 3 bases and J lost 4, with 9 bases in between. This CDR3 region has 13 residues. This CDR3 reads CASSFGGRETQYF. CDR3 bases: TGTGCCAGCAGTTTTGGAGGGAGAGAGACCCAGTACTTC.

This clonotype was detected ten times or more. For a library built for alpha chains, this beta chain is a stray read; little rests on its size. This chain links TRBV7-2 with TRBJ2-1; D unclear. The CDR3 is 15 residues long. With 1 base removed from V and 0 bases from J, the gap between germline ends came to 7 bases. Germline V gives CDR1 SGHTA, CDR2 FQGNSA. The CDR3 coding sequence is TGTGCCAGCAGCTTAGAGCTGAGCTCCTACAATGAGCAGTTCTTC. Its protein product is CASSLELSSYNEQFF.

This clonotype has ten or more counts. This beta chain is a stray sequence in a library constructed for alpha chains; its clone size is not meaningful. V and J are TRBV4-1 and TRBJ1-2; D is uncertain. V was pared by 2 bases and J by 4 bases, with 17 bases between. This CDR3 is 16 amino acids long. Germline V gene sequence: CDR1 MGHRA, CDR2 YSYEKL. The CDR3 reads CASSQYAQDGRYGYTF. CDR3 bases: TGCGCCAGCAGCCAATACGCGCAAGACGGGCGCTATGGCTACACCTTC.

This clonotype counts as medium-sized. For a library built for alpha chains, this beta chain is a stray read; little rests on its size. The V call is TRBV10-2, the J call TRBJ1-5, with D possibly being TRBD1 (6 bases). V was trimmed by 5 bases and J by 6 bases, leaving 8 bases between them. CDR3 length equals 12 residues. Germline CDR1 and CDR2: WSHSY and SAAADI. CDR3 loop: CASSWTVQPQHF. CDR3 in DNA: TGCGCCAGCAGTTGGACAGTTCAGCCCCAGCATTTT.

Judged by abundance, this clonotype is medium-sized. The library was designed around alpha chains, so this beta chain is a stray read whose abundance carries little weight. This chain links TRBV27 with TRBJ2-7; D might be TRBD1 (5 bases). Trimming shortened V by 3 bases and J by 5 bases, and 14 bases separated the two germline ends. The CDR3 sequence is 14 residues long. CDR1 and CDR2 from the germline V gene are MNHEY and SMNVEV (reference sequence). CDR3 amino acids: CASSFGRVIDEQYF. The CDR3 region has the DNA TGTGCCAGCAGTTTCGGCAGGGTGATCGACGAGCAGTACTTC.

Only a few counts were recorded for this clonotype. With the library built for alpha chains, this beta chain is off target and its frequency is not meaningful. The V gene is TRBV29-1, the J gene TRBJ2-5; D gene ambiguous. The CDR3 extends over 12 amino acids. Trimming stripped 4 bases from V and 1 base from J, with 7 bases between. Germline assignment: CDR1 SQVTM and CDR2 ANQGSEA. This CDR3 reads CSVGAAQETQYF. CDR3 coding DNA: TGCAGCGTTGGGGCGGCCCAAGAGACCCAGTACTTC.

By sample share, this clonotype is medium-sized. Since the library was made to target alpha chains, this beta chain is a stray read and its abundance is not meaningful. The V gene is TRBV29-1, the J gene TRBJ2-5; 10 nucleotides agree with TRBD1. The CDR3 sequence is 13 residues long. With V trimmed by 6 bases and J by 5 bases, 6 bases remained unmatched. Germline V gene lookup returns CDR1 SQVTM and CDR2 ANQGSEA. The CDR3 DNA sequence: TGCAGCGTAGACAGGGGGCTTGTGGAGACCCAGTACTTC. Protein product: CSVDRGLVETQYF.

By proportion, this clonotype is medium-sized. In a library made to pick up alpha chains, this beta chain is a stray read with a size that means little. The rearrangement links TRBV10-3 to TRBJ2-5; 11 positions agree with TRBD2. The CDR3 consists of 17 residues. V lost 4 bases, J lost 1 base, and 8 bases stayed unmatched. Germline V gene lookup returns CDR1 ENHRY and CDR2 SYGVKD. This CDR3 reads CAISAAGTSGFQETQYF. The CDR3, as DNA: TGTGCCATCAGTGCCGCCGGGACTAGCGGTTTCCAAGAGACCCAGTACTTC.

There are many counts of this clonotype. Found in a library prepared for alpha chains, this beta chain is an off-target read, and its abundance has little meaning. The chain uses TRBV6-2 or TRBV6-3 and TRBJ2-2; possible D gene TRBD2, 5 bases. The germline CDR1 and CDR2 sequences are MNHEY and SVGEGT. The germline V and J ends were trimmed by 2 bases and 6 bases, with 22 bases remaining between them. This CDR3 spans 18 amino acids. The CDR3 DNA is TGTGCCAGCAGTTACGAGGGCAGGCTCAACATAAACGCCGGGGAGCTGTTTTTT. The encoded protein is CASSYEGRLNINAGELFF.

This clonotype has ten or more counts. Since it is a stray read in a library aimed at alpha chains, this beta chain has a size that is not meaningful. Here the CDR3 reads CASSRSSARGEETQYF. In DNA, the CDR3 is TGTGCCAGCAGTCGCTCATCAGCTCGGGGAGAAGAGACCCAGTACTTC. The V gene is TRBV28, the J gene TRBJ2-5; a weak D match, TRBD2 (5 bases). Germline-derived CDR1 and CDR2 are MDHEN and SYDVKM. V was trimmed by 5 bases and J by 3 bases, leaving 19 bases between them. The CDR3 covers 16 residues.

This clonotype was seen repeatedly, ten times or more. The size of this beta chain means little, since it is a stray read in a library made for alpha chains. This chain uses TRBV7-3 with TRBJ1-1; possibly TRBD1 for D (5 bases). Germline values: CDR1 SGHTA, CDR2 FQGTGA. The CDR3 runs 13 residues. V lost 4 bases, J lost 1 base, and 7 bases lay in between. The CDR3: CASSSRGNTEAFF. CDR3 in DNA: TGTGCCAGCAGCTCAAGGGGGAACACTGAAGCTTTCTTT.

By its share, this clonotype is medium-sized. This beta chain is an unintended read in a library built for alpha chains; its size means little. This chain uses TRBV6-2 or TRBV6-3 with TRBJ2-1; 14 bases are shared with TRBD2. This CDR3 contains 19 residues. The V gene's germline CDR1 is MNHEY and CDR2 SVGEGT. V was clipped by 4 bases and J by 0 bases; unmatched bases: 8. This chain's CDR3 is CASSFPAGTSGSSYNEQFF. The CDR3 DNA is TGTGCCAGCAGTTTCCCCGCCGGGACTAGCGGGAGCTCCTACAATGAGCAGTTCTTC.